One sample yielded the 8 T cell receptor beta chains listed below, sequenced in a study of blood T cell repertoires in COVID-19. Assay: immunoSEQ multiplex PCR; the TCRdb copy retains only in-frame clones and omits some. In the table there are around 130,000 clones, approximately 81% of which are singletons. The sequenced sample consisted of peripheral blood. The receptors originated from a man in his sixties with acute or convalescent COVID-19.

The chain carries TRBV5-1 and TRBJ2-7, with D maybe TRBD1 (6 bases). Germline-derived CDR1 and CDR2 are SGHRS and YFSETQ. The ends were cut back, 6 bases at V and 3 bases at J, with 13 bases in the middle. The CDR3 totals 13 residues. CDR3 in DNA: TGCGCCAGCACCAACCAGACAGGCTACGAGCAGTACTTC. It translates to CASTNQTGYEQYF. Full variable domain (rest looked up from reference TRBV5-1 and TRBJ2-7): KAGVTQTPRYLIKTRGQQVTLSCSPISGHRSVSWYQQTPGQGLQFLFEYFSETQRNKGNFPGRFSGRQFSNSRSEMNVSTLELGDSALYLCASTNQTGYEQYFGPGTRLTVT.

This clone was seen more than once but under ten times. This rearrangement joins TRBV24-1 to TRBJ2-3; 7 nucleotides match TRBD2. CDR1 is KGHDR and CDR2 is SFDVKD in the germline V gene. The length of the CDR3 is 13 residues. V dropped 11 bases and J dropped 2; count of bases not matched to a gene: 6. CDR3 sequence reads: CANLGRATDTQYF. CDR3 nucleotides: TGTGCCAACCTGGGGAGGGCCACAGATACGCAGTATTTT.

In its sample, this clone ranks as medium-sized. CDR3 region: CASSLATQSPGDEQFF. CDR3 nucleotides: TGTGCCAGCAGCTTGGCCACCCAATCTCCAGGCGATGAGCAGTTCTTC. The chain is built from TRBV5-4 and TRBJ2-1; D not certain. Germline loops: CDR1 SGHNT, CDR2 YYREEE (reference sequence). Trimming took 0 bases from V and 8 from J, leaving 18 bases between them. The CDR3 extends over 16 amino acids.

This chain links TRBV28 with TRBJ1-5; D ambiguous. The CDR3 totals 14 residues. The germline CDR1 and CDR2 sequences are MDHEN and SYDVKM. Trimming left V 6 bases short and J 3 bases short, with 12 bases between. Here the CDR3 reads CASRGRVFNQPQHF. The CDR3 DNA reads TGTGCCAGCAGAGGTCGGGTCTTCAATCAGCCCCAGCATTTT.

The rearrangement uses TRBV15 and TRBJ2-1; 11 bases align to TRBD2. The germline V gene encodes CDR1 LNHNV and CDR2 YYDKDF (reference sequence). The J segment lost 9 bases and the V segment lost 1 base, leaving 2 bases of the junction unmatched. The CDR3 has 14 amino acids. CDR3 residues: CATSRVLAGGEQFF. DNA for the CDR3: TGTGCCACCAGCAGAGTTCTAGCGGGGGGTGAGCAGTTCTTC. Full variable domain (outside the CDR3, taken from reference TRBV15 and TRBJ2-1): DAMVIQNPRYQVTQFGKPVTLSCSQTLNHNVMYWYQQKSSQAPKLLFHYYDKDFNNEADTPDNFQSRRPNTSFCFLDIRSPGLGDTAMYLCATSRVLAGGEQFFGPGTRLTVL.

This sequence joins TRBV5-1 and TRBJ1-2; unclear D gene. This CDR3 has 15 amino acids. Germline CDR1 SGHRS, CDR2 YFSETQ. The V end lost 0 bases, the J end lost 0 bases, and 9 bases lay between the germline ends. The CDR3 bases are TGCGCCAGCAGCTTGGAGTCGGGTCCTAACTATGGCTACACCTTC. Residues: CASSLESGPNYGYTF.

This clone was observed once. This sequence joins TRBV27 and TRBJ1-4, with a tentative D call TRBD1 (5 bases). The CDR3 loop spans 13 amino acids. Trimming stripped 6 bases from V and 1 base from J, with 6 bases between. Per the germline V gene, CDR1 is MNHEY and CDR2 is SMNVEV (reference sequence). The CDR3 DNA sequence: TGTGCCAGCAGGGGGCTAACTAATGAAAAACTGTTTTTT. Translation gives CASRGLTNEKLFF.

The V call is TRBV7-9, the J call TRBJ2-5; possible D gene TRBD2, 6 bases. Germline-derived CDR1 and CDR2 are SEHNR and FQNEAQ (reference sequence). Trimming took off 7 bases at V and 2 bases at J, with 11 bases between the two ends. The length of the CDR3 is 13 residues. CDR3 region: CASNSGWQETQYF. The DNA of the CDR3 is TGTGCCAGCAACAGCGGGTGGCAAGAGACCCAGTACTTC.